This TCR beta chain was captured by sequencing in a study of cytomegalovirus exposure and HLA in healthy donors. Study-wide results and limits: Relative to the roughly 640-donor mean, N-insertions were reportedly fewer in an Asian-associated ancestry cluster in a later analysis.

Germline lookup yields CDR1 WSHSY and CDR2 SAAADI. V was pared by 6 bases and J by 4 bases, with 10 bases between. The CDR3 is made up of 13 amino acids. Concerning this clone itself: Its antigen is currently unknown.

The PCR made use of 60 Vbeta and 13 Jbeta primers. Some clones are missing from TCRdb's copy, which holds only in-frame ones; the method was immunoSEQ multiplex PCR. This table holds under 200,000 clones, about 79% found once. The chain uses TRBV10-2 and TRBJ1-5; perhaps TRBD1 as D (5 bases). The source is a man aged 50 or older in good health and CMV-seropositive. Sample: PBMCs. The CDR3 sequence: CASSLTENQPQHF. The CDR3 DNA reads TGCGCCAGCAGCCTGACAGAGAATCAGCCCCAGCATTTT.